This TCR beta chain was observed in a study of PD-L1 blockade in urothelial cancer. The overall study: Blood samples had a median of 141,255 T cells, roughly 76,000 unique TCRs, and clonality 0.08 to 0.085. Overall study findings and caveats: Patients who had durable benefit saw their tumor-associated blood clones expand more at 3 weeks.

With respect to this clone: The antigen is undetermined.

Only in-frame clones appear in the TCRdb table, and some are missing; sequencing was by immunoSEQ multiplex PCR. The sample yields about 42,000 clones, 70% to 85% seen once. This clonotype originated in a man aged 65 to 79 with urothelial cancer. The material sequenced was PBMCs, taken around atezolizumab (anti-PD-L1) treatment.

CDR3: CASSRDTDTQYF. The CDR3 DNA is TGTGCCAGCAGTAGAGACACAGATACGCAGTATTTT. The V gene is TRBV7-9, the J gene TRBJ2-3; no clear D gene. Germline V CDR1 and CDR2: SEHNR, FQNEAQ (reference sequence). The CDR3 contains 12 residues. V lost 6 bases and J lost 2, with 6 bases in between.